This entry concerns a single T cell receptor (beta chain). Its antigen is unidentified. This sample was taken from a study of graft-versus-host responses after intestinal transplantation. Study-wide results and limits: Early post-transplant falls in HvG clones accompanied the peak levels of circulating GvH clones. Marrow from the recipient contained GvH clones, some of which had appeared first in ileum or blood.

The CDR3 is 14 residues long. Germline values: CDR1 SQVTM, CDR2 ANQGSEA. The ends lost 3 bases at V and 7 bases at J; junction bases unmatched: 3. Libraries were prepared by immunoSEQ multiplex PCR; TCRdb keeps only in-frame clonotypes and omits some of them. Of 70,000 or so clones listed, over 70% are singletons. The rearrangement uses TRBV29-1 and TRBJ2-5, with TRBD2 matching 15 bases. The TCR was taken from a human donor who was the organ donor for an intestinal transplant. The material sequenced was unstimulated CD4+ T cells sorted from spleen or lymph node cells, taken before transplant. The CDR3 DNA follows: TGCAGCGTTGAGGGACTAGCGGGGGGTGGGACCCAGTACTTC. Protein sequence: CSVEGLAGGGTQYF.